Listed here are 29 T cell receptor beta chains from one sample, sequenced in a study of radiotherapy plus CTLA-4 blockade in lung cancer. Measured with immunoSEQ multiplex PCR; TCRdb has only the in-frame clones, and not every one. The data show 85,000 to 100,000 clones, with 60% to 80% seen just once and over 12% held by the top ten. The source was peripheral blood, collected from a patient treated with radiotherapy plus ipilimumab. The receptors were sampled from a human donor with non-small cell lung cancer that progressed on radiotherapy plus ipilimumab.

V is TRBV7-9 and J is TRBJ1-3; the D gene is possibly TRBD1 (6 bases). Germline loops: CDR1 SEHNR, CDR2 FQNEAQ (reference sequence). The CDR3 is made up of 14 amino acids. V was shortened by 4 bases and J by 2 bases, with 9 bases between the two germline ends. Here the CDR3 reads CASSYGTTGNTIYF. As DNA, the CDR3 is TGTGCCAGCAGCTACGGGACAACTGGAAACACCATATATTTT.

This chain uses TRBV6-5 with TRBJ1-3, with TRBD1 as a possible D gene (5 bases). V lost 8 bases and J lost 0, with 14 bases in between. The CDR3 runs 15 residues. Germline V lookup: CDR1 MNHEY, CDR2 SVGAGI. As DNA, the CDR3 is TGTGCCAGCTCCCAGGGCTCCGTCTCTGGAAACACCATATATTTT. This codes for CASSQGSVSGNTIYF.

This CDR3 reads CASSTRQTVLETMARDDTF. CDR3 in DNA: TGTGCCAGCAGCACCCGACAGACAGTATTAGAAACTATGGCTAGGGATGACACCTTC. This chain uses TRBV5-6 with TRBJ1-2; tentative D call: TRBD1 (5 bases). The germline CDR1 and CDR2 sequences are SGHDT and YYEEEE. The germline V and J ends were trimmed by 4 bases and 12 bases, with 37 bases remaining between them. CDR3 length: 19 residues.

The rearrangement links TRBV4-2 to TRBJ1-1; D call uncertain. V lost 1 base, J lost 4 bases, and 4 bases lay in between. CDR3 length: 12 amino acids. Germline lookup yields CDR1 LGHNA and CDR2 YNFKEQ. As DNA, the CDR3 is TGTGCCAGCAGCCAAGTCGGCACTGAAGCTTTCTTT. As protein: CASSQVGTEAFF.

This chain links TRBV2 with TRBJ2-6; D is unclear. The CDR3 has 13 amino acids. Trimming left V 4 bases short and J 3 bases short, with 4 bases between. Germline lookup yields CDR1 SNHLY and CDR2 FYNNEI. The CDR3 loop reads CASSGNGANVLTF. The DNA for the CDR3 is TGTGCCAGCAGTGGGAATGGGGCCAACGTCCTGACTTTC.

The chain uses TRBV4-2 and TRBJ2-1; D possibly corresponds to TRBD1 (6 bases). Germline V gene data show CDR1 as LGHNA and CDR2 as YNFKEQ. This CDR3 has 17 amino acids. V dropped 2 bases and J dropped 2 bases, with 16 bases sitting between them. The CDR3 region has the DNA TGTGCCAGCAGCCAACGACTTTTACAGGGTCCCTACAATGAGCAGTTCTTC. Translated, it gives CASSQRLLQGPYNEQFF.

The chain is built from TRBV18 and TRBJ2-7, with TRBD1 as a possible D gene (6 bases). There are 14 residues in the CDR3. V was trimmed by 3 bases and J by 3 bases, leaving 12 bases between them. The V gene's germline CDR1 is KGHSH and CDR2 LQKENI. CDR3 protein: CASSPRDKSYEQYF. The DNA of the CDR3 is TGTGCCAGCTCACCCCGGGACAAAAGCTACGAGCAGTACTTC.

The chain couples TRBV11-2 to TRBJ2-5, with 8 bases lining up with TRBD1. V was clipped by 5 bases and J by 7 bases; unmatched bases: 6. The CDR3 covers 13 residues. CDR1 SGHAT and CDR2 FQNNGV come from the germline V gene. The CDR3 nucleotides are TGTGCCAGCAGCGAAACAGGGGGAGGGACCCAGTACTTC. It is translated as CASSETGGGTQYF.

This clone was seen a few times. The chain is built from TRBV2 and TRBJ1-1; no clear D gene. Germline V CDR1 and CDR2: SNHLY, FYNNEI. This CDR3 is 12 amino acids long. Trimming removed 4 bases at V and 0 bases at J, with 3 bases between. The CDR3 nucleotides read TGTGCCAGCAGTGGGATGAACACTGAAGCTTTCTTT. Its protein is CASSGMNTEAFF.

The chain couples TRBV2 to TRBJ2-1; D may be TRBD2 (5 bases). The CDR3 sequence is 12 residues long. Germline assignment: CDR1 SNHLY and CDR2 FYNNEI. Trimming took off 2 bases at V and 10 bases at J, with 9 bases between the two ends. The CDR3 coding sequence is TGTGCCAGCAGTGAACGGGGTAAGGAGCAGTTCTTC. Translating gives CASSERGKEQFF.

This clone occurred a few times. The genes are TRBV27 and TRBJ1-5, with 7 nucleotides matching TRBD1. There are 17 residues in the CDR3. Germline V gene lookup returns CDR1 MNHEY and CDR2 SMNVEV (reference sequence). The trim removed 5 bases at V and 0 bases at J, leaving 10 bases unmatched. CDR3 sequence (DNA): TGTGCCAGCAGTACCGGGACAGAAGGGCCTAGCAATCAGCCCCAGCATTTT. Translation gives CASSTGTEGPSNQPQHF.

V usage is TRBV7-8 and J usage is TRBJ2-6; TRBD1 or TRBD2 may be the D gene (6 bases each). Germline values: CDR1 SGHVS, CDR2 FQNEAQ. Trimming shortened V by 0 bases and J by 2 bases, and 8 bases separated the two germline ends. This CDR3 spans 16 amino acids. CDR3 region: CASSLAGGTGANVLTF. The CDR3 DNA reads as TGTGCCAGCAGCTTAGCGGGGGGCACTGGGGCCAACGTCCTGACTTTC.

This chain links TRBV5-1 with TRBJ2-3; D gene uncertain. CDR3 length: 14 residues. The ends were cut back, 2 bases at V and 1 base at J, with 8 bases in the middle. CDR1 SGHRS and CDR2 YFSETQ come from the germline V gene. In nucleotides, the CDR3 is TGCGCCAGCAGCTTAGATCCGCGCACAGATACGCAGTATTTT. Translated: CASSLDPRTDTQYF.

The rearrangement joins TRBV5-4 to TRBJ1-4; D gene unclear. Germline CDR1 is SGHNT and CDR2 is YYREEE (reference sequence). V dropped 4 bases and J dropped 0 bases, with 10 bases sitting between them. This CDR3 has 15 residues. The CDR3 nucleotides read TGTGCCAGCAGCCCTGGGAGGGCAACTAATGAAAAACTGTTTTTT. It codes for CASSPGRATNEKLFF.

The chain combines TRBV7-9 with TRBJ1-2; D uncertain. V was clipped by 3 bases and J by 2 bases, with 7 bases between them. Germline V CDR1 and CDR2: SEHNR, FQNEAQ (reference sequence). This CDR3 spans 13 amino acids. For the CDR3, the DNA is TGTGCCAGCAGCTTCCGGGAAAACTATGGCTACACCTTC. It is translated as CASSFRENYGYTF.

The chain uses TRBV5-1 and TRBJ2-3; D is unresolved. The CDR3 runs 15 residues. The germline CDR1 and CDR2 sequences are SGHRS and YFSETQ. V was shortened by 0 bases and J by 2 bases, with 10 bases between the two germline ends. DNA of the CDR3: TGCGCCAGCAGCTTGGGCCAGGCACCCACAGATACGCAGTATTTT. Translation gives CASSLGQAPTDTQYF.

CDR3 in amino acids: CASSLIISERETQYF. DNA for the CDR3: TGTGCCAGCAGCTTGATAATTAGCGAAAGAGAGACCCAGTACTTC. This chain joins TRBV7-6 and TRBJ2-5; D may be TRBD2 (5 bases). The CDR3 has 15 amino acids. Germline CDR1 is SGHVS and CDR2 is FNYEAQ. The ends were cut back, 3 bases at V and 4 bases at J, with 15 bases in the middle.

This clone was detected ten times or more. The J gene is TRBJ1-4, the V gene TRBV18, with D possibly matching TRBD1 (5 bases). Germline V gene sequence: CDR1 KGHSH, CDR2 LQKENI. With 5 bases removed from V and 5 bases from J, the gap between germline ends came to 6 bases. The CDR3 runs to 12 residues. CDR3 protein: CASSKGNEKLFF. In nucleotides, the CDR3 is TGTGCCAGCTCAAAGGGGAATGAAAAACTGTTTTTT.

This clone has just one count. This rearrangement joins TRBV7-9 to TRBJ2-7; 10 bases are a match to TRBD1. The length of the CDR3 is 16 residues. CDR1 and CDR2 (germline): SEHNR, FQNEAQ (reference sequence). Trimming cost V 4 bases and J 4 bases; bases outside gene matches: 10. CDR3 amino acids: CASSSRTGTGVYEQYF. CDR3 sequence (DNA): TGTGCCAGCAGCTCAAGAACCGGGACAGGGGTATACGAGCAGTACTTC.

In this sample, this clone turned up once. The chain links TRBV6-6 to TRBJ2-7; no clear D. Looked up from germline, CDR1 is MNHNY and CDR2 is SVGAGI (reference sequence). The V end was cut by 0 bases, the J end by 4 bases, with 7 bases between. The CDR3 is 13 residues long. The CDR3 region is CASSYSEAYEQYF. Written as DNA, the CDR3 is TGTGCCAGCAGTTACTCAGAAGCTTACGAGCAGTACTTC.

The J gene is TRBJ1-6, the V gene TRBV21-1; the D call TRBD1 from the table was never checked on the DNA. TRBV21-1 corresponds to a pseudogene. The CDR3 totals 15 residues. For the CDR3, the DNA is TGTGCCAGCAACCATACTCCTGACAAAAACTCACCCCTCCACTTT. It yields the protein CASNHTPDKNSPLHF.

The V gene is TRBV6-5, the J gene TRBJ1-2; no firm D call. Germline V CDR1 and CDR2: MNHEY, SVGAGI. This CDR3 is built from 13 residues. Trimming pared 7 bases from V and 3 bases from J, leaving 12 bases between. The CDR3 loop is CASTKYRDYGYTF. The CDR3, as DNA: TGTGCCAGCACCAAGTATCGGGACTATGGCTACACCTTC.

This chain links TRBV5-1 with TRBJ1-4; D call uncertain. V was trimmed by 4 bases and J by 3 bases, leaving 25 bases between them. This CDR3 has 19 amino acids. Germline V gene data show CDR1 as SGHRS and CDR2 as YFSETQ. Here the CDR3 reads CASSVGRGLGSAANEKLFF. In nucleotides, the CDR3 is TGCGCCAGCAGCGTCGGTCGAGGCTTGGGGAGTGCAGCTAATGAAAAACTGTTTTTT. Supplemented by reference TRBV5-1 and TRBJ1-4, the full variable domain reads KAGVTQTPRYLIKTRGQQVTLSCSPISGHRSVSWYQQTPGQGLQFLFEYFSETQRNKGNFPGRFSGRQFSNSRSEMNVSTLELGDSALYLCASSVGRGLGSAANEKLFFGSGTQLSVL.

The CDR3 DNA sequence: TGTGCCAGCAGCTTAGGCCATCTGAGCTCCTACGAGCAGTACTTC. Encoded protein: CASSLGHLSSYEQYF. The rearrangement joins TRBV7-2 to TRBJ2-7; D is unresolved. This CDR3 comprises 15 residues. The V gene lost 1 base and the J gene lost 0 bases, with 10 bases spanning the gap. CDR1 is SGHTA, CDR2 FQGNSA, per germline.

The CDR3 here is CASSSTVDQPQHF. In nucleotides, the CDR3 is TGCGCCAGCAGCTCGACAGTCGATCAGCCCCAGCATTTT. The chain combines TRBV5-1 with TRBJ1-5; D perhaps matches TRBD1 (5 bases). The CDR3 runs 13 residues. V gave up 3 bases and J gave up 5 bases, with 9 bases separating them. The germline CDR1 and CDR2 sequences are SGHRS and YFSETQ.

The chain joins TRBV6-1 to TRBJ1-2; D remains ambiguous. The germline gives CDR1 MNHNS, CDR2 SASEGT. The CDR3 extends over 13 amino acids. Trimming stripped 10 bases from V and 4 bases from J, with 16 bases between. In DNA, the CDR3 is TGTGCCACCTACCGGAAGGTTCTCTATGGCTACACCTTC. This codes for CATYRKVLYGYTF.

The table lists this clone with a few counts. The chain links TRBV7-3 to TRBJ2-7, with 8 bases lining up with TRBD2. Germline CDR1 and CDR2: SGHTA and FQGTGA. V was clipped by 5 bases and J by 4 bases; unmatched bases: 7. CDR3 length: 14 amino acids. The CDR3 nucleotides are TGTGCCAGCAGCCCGGGGGTAGCGGGATACGAGCAGTACTTC. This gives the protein CASSPGVAGYEQYF.

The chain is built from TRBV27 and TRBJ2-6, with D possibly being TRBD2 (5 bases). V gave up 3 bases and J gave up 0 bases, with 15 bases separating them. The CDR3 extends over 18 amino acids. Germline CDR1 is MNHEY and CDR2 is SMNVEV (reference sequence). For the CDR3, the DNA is TGTGCCAGCAGTTTGAGGGATCCGCCCACCTCTGGGGCCAACGTCCTGACTTTC. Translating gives CASSLRDPPTSGANVLTF.

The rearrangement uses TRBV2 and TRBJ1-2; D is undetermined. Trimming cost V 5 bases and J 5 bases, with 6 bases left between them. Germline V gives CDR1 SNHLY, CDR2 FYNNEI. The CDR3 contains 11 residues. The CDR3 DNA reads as TGTGCCAGCAGTTCCGGATATGGCTACACCTTC. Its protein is CASSSGYGYTF.